What follows are 21 T cell receptor beta chains derived from one specimen sequenced in a study of control samples from healthy donors and cancer patients. Produced via immunoSEQ multiplex PCR; TCRdb's table is partial and in-frame only. This table holds 150,000 or so clones, more than 85% found once. Sequencing was performed on blood. The receptors stem from a man over 45 in good health.

This sequence joins TRBV9 and TRBJ1-4; 8 bases map to TRBD1. V was clipped by 4 bases and J by 7 bases; unmatched bases: 6. Per the germline V gene, CDR1 is SGDLS and CDR2 is YYNGEE. CDR3 length: 14 residues. The CDR3 region has the DNA TGTGCCAGCAGCAGGACAGGGAAGAGTGAAAAACTGTTTTTT. Amino acid sequence: CASSRTGKSEKLFF. Drawing the rest from reference TRBV9 and TRBJ1-4, the complete variable domain is DSGVTQTPKHLITATGQRVTLRCSPRSGDLSVYWYQQSLDQGLQFLIQYYNGEERAKGNILERFSAQQFPDLHSELNLSSLELGDSALYFCASSRTGKSEKLFFGSGTQLSVL.

The J gene is TRBJ2-2, the V gene TRBV5-1; D is perhaps TRBD1 (5 bases). Germline V lookup: CDR1 SGHRS, CDR2 YFSETQ. V was cut by 0 bases and J by 3 bases, with 9 bases left in between. This CDR3 contains 15 residues. The CDR3 bases are TGCGCCAGCAGCTTGGCCCAAGGGGACACCGGGGAGCTGTTTTTT. Residues: CASSLAQGDTGELFF.

The chain recombines TRBV11-2 with TRBJ1-1, with D possibly matching TRBD1 (5 bases). Germline V gene data show CDR1 as SGHAT and CDR2 as FQNNGV. V dropped 1 base and J dropped 4 bases, with 7 bases sitting between them. The length of the CDR3 is 13 residues. This CDR3 is CASSLGRATEAFF. The CDR3 coding sequence is TGTGCCAGCAGCTTAGGCAGGGCCACTGAAGCTTTCTTT.

This chain joins TRBV10-1 and TRBJ1-3, with unresolved D. Looked up from germline, CDR1 is WNHNN and CDR2 is SYGVQD (reference sequence). This CDR3 has 14 residues. Deletions cut 2 bases from V and 4 bases from J, with 9 bases between. The CDR3: CASSEDPVGNTIYF. The CDR3 coding sequence is TGCGCCAGCAGTGAGGACCCGGTGGGAAACACCATATATTTT.

The table lists this clone with a count of one. This sequence joins TRBV7-2 and TRBJ1-2, with TRBD1 matching over 9 bases. Germline V gene sequence: CDR1 SGHTA, CDR2 FQGNSA. The CDR3 has 15 amino acids. The ends lost 3 bases at V and 4 bases at J; junction bases unmatched: 6. Here the CDR3 DNA reads TGTGCCAGCAGCTTCTACAGGGGGCGAGGCTATGGCTACACCTTC. Translating gives CASSFYRGRGYGYTF.

This chain joins TRBV28 and TRBJ2-3; tentatively, D is TRBD1 (6 bases). CDR3 length: 15 amino acids. Germline lookup yields CDR1 MDHEN and CDR2 SYDVKM. Trimming cost V 6 bases and J 1 base, with 14 bases left between them. The CDR3 loop is CASRYRAARTDTQYF. The DNA for the CDR3 is TGTGCCAGCAGGTACAGGGCTGCACGCACAGATACGCAGTATTTT. Together with reference TRBV28 and TRBJ2-3, the CDR3 gives the full variable domain: DVKVTQSSRYLVKRTGEKVFLECVQDMDHENMFWYRQDPGLGLRLIYFSYDVKMKEKGDIPEGYSVSREKKERFSLILESASTNQTSMYLCASRYRAARTDTQYFGPGTRLTVL.

This clone occurred once. V gene TRBV27 combines with J gene TRBJ1-6, with 8 bases that match TRBD1. The CDR3 consists of 15 residues. V lost 5 bases to trimming and J lost 7 bases; unmatched junction nucleotides: 7. Germline values: CDR1 MNHEY, CDR2 SMNVEV (reference sequence). This CDR3 is CASSAGGIVNSPLHF. In DNA, the CDR3 is TGTGCCAGCAGTGCAGGGGGCATAGTAAATTCACCCCTCCACTTT.

The V and J genes are TRBV3-1 (or the pseudogene TRBV3-2) and TRBJ1-2; D unresolved. The CDR3 has 14 amino acids. Trimming removed 4 bases at V and 8 bases at J, with 17 bases between. Germline CDR1 reads LGHDT; CDR2 reads YNNKEL (reference sequence). The CDR3 nucleotides read TGTGCCAGCAGCCGGGGAAGAGTGGCCGGGGGCTACACCTTC. This encodes CASSRGRVAGGYTF.

The genes are TRBV6-6 and TRBJ2-7; maybe TRBD2 (5 bases). The germline gives CDR1 MNHNY, CDR2 SVGAGI (reference sequence). This CDR3 is 13 amino acids long. With 4 bases removed from V and 2 bases from J, the gap between germline ends came to 9 bases. CDR3 loop: CASSFPGAYEQYF. DNA for the CDR3: TGTGCCAGCAGTTTTCCCGGGGCCTACGAGCAGTACTTC.

The gene calls are TRBV3-1 (or the pseudogene TRBV3-2) and TRBJ2-7; D gene ambiguous. CDR3 length: 15 residues. CDR1 is LGHDT, CDR2 YNNKEL, per germline (reference sequence). Trimming pared 4 bases from V and 6 bases from J, leaving 19 bases between. The CDR3 protein is CASSPLIQGLGEQYF. CDR3 coding DNA: TGTGCCAGCAGCCCCCTGATACAAGGTCTGGGCGAGCAGTACTTC.

The chain carries TRBV18 and TRBJ1-2, with TRBD1 as a possible D gene (5 bases). V dropped 5 bases and J dropped 4 bases, with 14 bases sitting between them. The CDR3 runs to 14 residues. CDR1 and CDR2 from the germline V gene are KGHSH and LQKENI. The CDR3, as DNA: TGTGCCAGCTCAGCTAACAAGGGGTCCTATGGCTACACCTTC. Protein product: CASSANKGSYGYTF.

The chain has TRBV28 and TRBJ1-5; D is perhaps TRBD1 (6 bases). Germline V gene lookup returns CDR1 MDHEN and CDR2 SYDVKM. This CDR3 comprises 14 residues. V was cut by 3 bases and J by 9 bases, with 15 bases left in between. The CDR3 DNA reads TGTGCCAGCAGTTTGGGCGGGACCAGGGGGCCCCAGCATTTT. Amino acid sequence: CASSLGGTRGPQHF.

This clone occurred a few times. The chain recombines TRBV11-2 with TRBJ1-2, with 7 bases lining up with TRBD1. The V segment lost 5 bases and the J segment 6 bases; nucleotides outside the gene matches: 6. The germline gives CDR1 SGHAT, CDR2 FQNNGV. The CDR3 sequence is 13 residues long. The CDR3 here is CASSPQTGDGYTF. The CDR3 nucleotides are TGTGCCAGCAGCCCCCAAACAGGGGATGGCTACACCTTC.

The V and J genes are TRBV6-4 and TRBJ1-2; TRBD1 aligns across 7 bases. Germline V lookup: CDR1 MRHNA, CDR2 SNTAGT. The V and J ends lost 10 bases and 4 bases, in that order; junction bases with no gene match: 9. This CDR3 has 13 amino acids. The CDR3 loop reads CATRDREGYGYTF. The CDR3, as DNA: TGTGCCACCAGGGACAGAGAGGGCTATGGCTACACCTTC.

The J gene is TRBJ2-4, the V gene TRBV27; D may be TRBD1 (5 bases). Trimming stripped 6 bases from V and 5 bases from J, with 8 bases between. The CDR3 length is 12 residues. Germline V gene sequence: CDR1 MNHEY, CDR2 SMNVEV (reference sequence). CDR3 bases: TGTGCCAGCAGGACAGTCGAAAACATTCAGTACTTC. It is translated as CASRTVENIQYF.

This clone has more than one count but fewer than ten. The chain joins TRBV9 to TRBJ2-3, with TRBD2 as a possible D gene (5 bases). CDR1 is SGDLS, CDR2 YYNGEE, per germline. The V and J ends lost 4 bases and 4 bases respectively, with 19 bases between them. The CDR3 sequence is 16 residues long. CDR3 in amino acids: CASSPRPPDYPDTQYF. The CDR3 DNA reads as TGTGCCAGCAGCCCGCGCCCTCCCGACTACCCAGATACGCAGTATTTT.

The J gene is TRBJ2-5, the V gene TRBV2, with 7 bases matching TRBD1. The junction had 5 bases not matched to a gene; V was cut back by 3 bases and J by 4 bases. The CDR3 has 14 residues. Germline V lookup: CDR1 SNHLY, CDR2 FYNNEI. CDR3 DNA sequence: TGTGCCAGCAGTGATAAGACAGGGCGAGAGACCCAGTACTTC. It encodes CASSDKTGRETQYF. The whole variable domain, remainder taken from reference TRBV2 and TRBJ2-5, is EPEVTQTPSHQVTQMGQEVILRCVPISNHLYFYWYRQILGQKVEFLVSFYNNEISEKSEIFDDQFSVERPDGSNFTLKIRSTKLEDSAMYFCASSDKTGRETQYFGPGTRLLVL.

The chain couples TRBV6-1 to TRBJ2-1, with a weak D call TRBD1 (6 bases). The CDR3 is 11 residues long. Germline V gene sequence: CDR1 MNHNS, CDR2 SASEGT. V was pared by 3 bases and J by 15 bases, with 12 bases between. CDR3 bases: TGTGCCAGCAGTGATCACAGGGCGGCGTTCTTC. This sequence encodes CASSDHRAAFF.

This CDR3 reads CASSVRDDQETQYF. Written as DNA, the CDR3 is TGTGCCAGCAGCGTAAGGGACGACCAAGAGACCCAGTACTTC. V is TRBV9 and J is TRBJ2-5, with D perhaps being TRBD1 or TRBD2 (5 bases each). The CDR3 spans 14 residues. Between the trimmed V and J ends, which lost 1 base and 0 bases, there was a span of 7 bases. Germline values: CDR1 SGDLS, CDR2 YYNGEE.

This rearrangement joins TRBV18 to TRBJ1-2; D call uncertain. Germline V CDR1 and CDR2: KGHSH, LQKENI. V lost 6 bases and J lost 6, with 14 bases in between. This CDR3 has 13 amino acids. The CDR3 nucleotides are TGTGCCAGCTCCAACGCGGCGGGAGATGGCTACACCTTC. This gives the protein CASSNAAGDGYTF.

V and J are TRBV2 and TRBJ2-2; 10 nucleotides match TRBD2. The V gene end was trimmed by 7 bases and the J gene end by 6 bases; junction bases not matched to a gene: 5. The CDR3 has 14 amino acids. Germline values: CDR1 SNHLY, CDR2 FYNNEI. The CDR3 bases are TGTGCCAGCAACCGAGCGGGAGGGGCCGGGGAGCTGTTTTTT. Its translation: CASNRAGGAGELFF. Full variable domain (remainder filled in from reference TRBV2 and TRBJ2-2): EPEVTQTPSHQVTQMGQEVILRCVPISNHLYFYWYRQILGQKVEFLVSFYNNEISEKSEIFDDQFSVERPDGSNFTLKIRSTKLEDSAMYFCASNRAGGAGELFFGEGSRLTVL.